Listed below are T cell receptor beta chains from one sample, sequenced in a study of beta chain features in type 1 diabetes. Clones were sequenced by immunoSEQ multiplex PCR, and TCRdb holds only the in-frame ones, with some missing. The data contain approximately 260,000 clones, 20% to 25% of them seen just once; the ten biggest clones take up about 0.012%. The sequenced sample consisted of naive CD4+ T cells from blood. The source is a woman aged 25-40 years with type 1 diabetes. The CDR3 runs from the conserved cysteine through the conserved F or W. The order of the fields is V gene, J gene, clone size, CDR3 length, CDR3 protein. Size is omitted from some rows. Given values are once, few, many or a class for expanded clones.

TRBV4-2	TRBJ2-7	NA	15	CASSQGISGSYEQYF
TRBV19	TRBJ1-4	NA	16	CASSISGTLPGEKLFF
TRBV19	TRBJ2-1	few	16	CASSIRPGRVSNEQFF
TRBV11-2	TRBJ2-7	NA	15	CASSVGNGQGLEQYF
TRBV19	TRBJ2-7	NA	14	CASRLAGGAYEQYF
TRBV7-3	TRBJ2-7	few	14	CASSLMGGTYEQYF
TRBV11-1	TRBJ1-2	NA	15	CASSPRTGRNYGYTF
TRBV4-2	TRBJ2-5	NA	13	CASSQGLRETQYF
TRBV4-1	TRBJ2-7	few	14	CASSRPGTSYGQYF
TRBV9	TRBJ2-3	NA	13	CASSVAPTDTQYF
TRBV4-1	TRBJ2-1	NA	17	CASSRYRTSGTNNEQFF
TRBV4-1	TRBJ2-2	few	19	CASSQDRTREGLGTGELFF
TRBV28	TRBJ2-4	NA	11	CASSFENIQYF
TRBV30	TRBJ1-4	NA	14	CAWSQGITNEKLFF
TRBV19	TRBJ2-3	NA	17	CASSIQLAGGPADTQYF
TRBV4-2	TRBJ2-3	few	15	CASSQDLAGLDTQYF
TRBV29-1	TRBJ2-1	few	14	CSVEGTSGYNEQFF
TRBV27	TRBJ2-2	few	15	CASSFKGRETGELFF